Shown below are 32 T cell receptor beta chains from a single sample sequenced in a study of CD8+ T cells in alopecia areata. cDNA reverse transcribed from extracted RNA served as the sequencing template. Repertoires were generated with immunoSEQ multiplex PCR, while TCRdb's copy carries only in-frame clones and drops some. The table has around 190,000 clones, roughly three fifths seen once. Sequencing was performed on CD8+ T cells sorted from blood. The receptors come from a human donor in good health.

There are a few counts of this clone. For the CDR3, the DNA is TGTGCCAGTAGTATCGCAGACAGTAATGAGCAGTTCTTC. Its protein product is CASSIADSNEQFF. The chain has TRBV19 and TRBJ2-1; D might be TRBD1 (5 bases). V lost 3 bases to trimming and J lost 7 bases, with 10 bases between them. The germline V gene has CDR1 LNHDA and CDR2 SQIVND (reference sequence). The CDR3 runs 13 residues.

Remarks on this clone: The junction differs from germline at one of its ends, possibly a read error. This chain connects TRBV7-9 to TRBJ2-3; the D is unclear. The CDR3 sequence is 13 residues long. The V gene's germline CDR1 is SEHNR and CDR2 FQNEAQ (reference sequence). The CDR3 sequence: CASSSASTDTQYF. In nucleotides, the CDR3 is TGTGCCAGTAGCTCAGCTAGCACAGATACGCAGTATTTT.

The chain employs TRBV5-4 and TRBJ1-1; D remains unclear. CDR3 length equals 14 residues. The V end was cut by 3 bases, the J end by 4 bases, with 13 bases between. From germline, CDR1 is SGHNT and CDR2 YYREEE (reference sequence). The CDR3 is CASSYGERATEAFF. CDR3 sequence (DNA): TGTGCCAGCAGCTACGGGGAGCGGGCCACTGAAGCTTTCTTT.

The table lists this clone with a few counts. The V call is TRBV6-5, the J call TRBJ1-2, with D maybe TRBD1 (5 bases). From germline, CDR1 is MNHEY and CDR2 SVGAGI. V was pared by 8 bases and J by 4 bases, with 17 bases between. There are 14 residues in the CDR3. CDR3 coding DNA: TGTGCCAGCTCCTCATCCGGGGGGAGCTATGGCTACACCTTC. This gives the protein CASSSSGGSYGYTF.

CDR3 in amino acids: CASSPWGAHNEQFF. In DNA form, the CDR3 reads TGTGCCAGCTCACCCTGGGGAGCCCACAATGAGCAGTTCTTC. The chain uses TRBV18 and TRBJ2-1, with a weak D call TRBD2 (5 bases). V lost 3 bases and J lost 5, with 11 bases in between. The CDR3 runs 14 residues. CDR1 and CDR2 (germline): KGHSH, LQKENI.

V is TRBV2 and J is TRBJ2-7; 7 bases agree with TRBD2. The J segment lost 2 bases and the V segment lost 8 bases, leaving 9 bases of the junction unmatched. This CDR3 region has 14 residues. The germline gives CDR1 SNHLY, CDR2 FYNNEI. This CDR3 reads CASLGEGSPYEQYF. CDR3 nucleotide sequence: TGTGCCAGCCTTGGGGAGGGTTCACCCTACGAGCAGTACTTC. Full variable domain (missing parts from reference TRBV2 and TRBJ2-7): EPEVTQTPSHQVTQMGQEVILRCVPISNHLYFYWYRQILGQKVEFLVSFYNNEISEKSEIFDDQFSVERPDGSNFTLKIRSTKLEDSAMYFCASLGEGSPYEQYFGPGTRLTVT.

This clone was detected many times. The gene calls are TRBV29-1 and TRBJ2-7; D is ambiguous. The V gene's germline CDR1 is SQVTM and CDR2 ANQGSEA. Trimming pared 2 bases from V and 3 bases from J, leaving 8 bases between. The CDR3 runs to 12 residues. CDR3 residues: CSVELQDYEQYF. In DNA form, the CDR3 reads TGCAGCGTTGAACTACAAGACTACGAGCAGTACTTC.

The rearrangement uses TRBV27 and TRBJ2-7, with TRBD1 as a possible D gene (5 bases). V lost 4 bases and J lost 3, with 16 bases in between. The V gene's germline CDR1 is MNHEY and CDR2 SMNVEV (reference sequence). The CDR3 loop spans 15 amino acids. The CDR3 spells CASSSRTTYGYEQYF. In nucleotides, the CDR3 is TGTGCCAGCAGTTCCCGGACAACCTACGGCTACGAGCAGTACTTC.

A few counts support this clone. This rearrangement joins TRBV4-1 to TRBJ2-1; no firm D call. Germline CDR1 is MGHRA and CDR2 is YSYEKL. CDR3 length: 14 residues. Trimming stripped 4 bases from V and 5 bases from J, with 12 bases between. CDR3 sequence: CASSPEKSNNEQFF. CDR3 DNA: TGCGCCAGCAGCCCCGAAAAGTCTAACAATGAGCAGTTCTTC.

The chain carries TRBV19 and TRBJ2-5; D may match TRBD1 or TRBD2 (5 bases each). The CDR3 runs 13 residues. CDR1 LNHDA and CDR2 SQIVND come from the germline V gene (reference sequence). V lost 5 bases and J 7 bases, leaving 14 bases between the germline ends. The CDR3 loop reads CASSPGAAGTQYF. The CDR3 DNA sequence: TGTGCCAGTAGTCCTGGGGCCGCGGGGACCCAGTACTTC.

The V and J genes are TRBV7-2 and TRBJ1-2; D remains unclear. Trimming took 3 bases from V and 0 from J, leaving 11 bases between them. CDR3 length: 15 residues. From germline, CDR1 is SGHTA and CDR2 FQGNSA. This CDR3 is CASSFDLKANYGYTF. The CDR3 bases are TGTGCCAGCAGCTTTGACCTAAAAGCTAACTATGGCTACACCTTC.

J is TRBJ1-2 and V is TRBV7-8; D gene ambiguous. V lost 1 base, J lost 0 bases, and 6 bases lay in between. Germline V gene lookup returns CDR1 SGHVS and CDR2 FQNEAQ. The CDR3 spans 14 residues. The CDR3 loop is CASSLGPTNYGYTF. CDR3 DNA sequence: TGTGCCAGCAGCTTAGGTCCAACTAACTATGGCTACACCTTC.

This chain joins TRBV5-1 and TRBJ1-1, with 9 bases fitting TRBD1. Germline loops: CDR1 SGHRS, CDR2 YFSETQ. The CDR3 is made up of 14 amino acids. V was clipped by 2 bases and J by 5 bases; unmatched bases: 4. The CDR3 region has the DNA TGCGCCAGCAGCTTATCCGGGACAGGGACTGAAGCTTTCTTT. Its protein is CASSLSGTGTEAFF.

CDR3 DNA sequence: TGTGCCAGCAGCCTTGACAGATACGAGCAGTACTTC. Translating gives CASSLDRYEQYF. J is TRBJ2-7 and V is TRBV6-5; possibly TRBD1 for D (5 bases). V lost 6 bases to trimming and J lost 4 bases, with 10 bases between them. The CDR3 is 12 residues long. Germline CDR1 reads MNHEY; CDR2 reads SVGAGI.

This clone was counted a few times. The chain couples TRBV11-2 to TRBJ1-1; 11 bases agree with TRBD1. V was clipped by 2 bases and J by 5 bases; unmatched bases: 1. Germline values: CDR1 SGHAT, CDR2 FQNNGV. This CDR3 spans 14 amino acids. The CDR3 spells CASSLRDRGTEAFF. The CDR3 DNA reads TGTGCCAGCAGCTTACGGGACAGGGGGACTGAAGCTTTCTTT.

This clone showed up just once. V usage is TRBV5-1 and J usage is TRBJ2-7; tentatively, D is TRBD2 (6 bases). The CDR3 totals 13 residues. Between the trimmed V and J ends, which lost 4 bases and 3 bases, there was a span of 11 bases. The germline gives CDR1 SGHRS, CDR2 YFSETQ. CDR3 in amino acids: CASSPGEHYEQYF. The CDR3 nucleotides read TGCGCCAGCAGCCCGGGGGAGCACTACGAGCAGTACTTC.

The chain joins TRBV4-1 to TRBJ1-5; 7 bases are a match to TRBD1. The CDR3 has 16 residues. The trim removed 3 bases at V and 3 bases at J, leaving 8 bases unmatched. Germline V CDR1 and CDR2: MGHRA, YSYEKL. CDR3 bases: TGCGCCAGCAGCCAGGCCCCGGGGACAGCCAATCAGCCCCAGCATTTT. Translated, it gives CASSQAPGTANQPQHF.

This clone was seen more than once but under ten times. CDR3 sequence reads: CASSSGQGYTEAFF. In DNA, the CDR3 is TGTGCCAGCAGCAGCGGACAGGGTTACACTGAAGCTTTCTTT. The rearrangement uses TRBV7-3 and TRBJ1-1; 8 bases line up with TRBD1. Looked up from germline, CDR1 is SGHTA and CDR2 is FQGTGA. After removal of 5 bases from V and 3 bases from J, the junction contained 5 bases not matched to a gene. The CDR3 contains 14 residues.

The chain employs TRBV5-1 and TRBJ1-1; D is ambiguous. CDR3 length equals 13 residues. The V end lost 0 bases, the J end lost 6 bases, and 9 bases lay between the germline ends. The germline gives CDR1 SGHRS, CDR2 YFSETQ. The CDR3 bases are TGCGCCAGCAGCTTGGACATCTCTCCTGAAGCTTTCTTT. Its protein is CASSLDISPEAFF. Complete variable domain (other parts from reference TRBV5-1 and TRBJ1-1): KAGVTQTPRYLIKTRGQQVTLSCSPISGHRSVSWYQQTPGQGLQFLFEYFSETQRNKGNFPGRFSGRQFSNSRSEMNVSTLELGDSALYLCASSLDISPEAFFGQGTRLTVV.

V gene TRBV6-1 combines with J gene TRBJ2-7; weak D call: TRBD1 (6 bases). CDR1 MNHNS and CDR2 SASEGT come from the germline V gene. This CDR3 spans 14 amino acids. Trimming shortened V by 2 bases and J by 2 bases, and 10 bases separated the two germline ends. The CDR3 here is CASSEFQGTYEQYF. In nucleotides, the CDR3 is TGTGCCAGCAGTGAATTTCAGGGGACCTACGAGCAGTACTTC.

This clone was seen only a few times. The chain couples TRBV6-5 to TRBJ1-5, with 8 bases that match TRBD1. Germline V lookup: CDR1 MNHEY, CDR2 SVGAGI. Losses at the gene ends were 8 bases for V and 6 bases for J; bases not matched to a gene: 3. The CDR3 is made up of 12 amino acids. The CDR3 DNA follows: TGTGCCAGCGGACAGGGAGGTCAGCCCCAGCATTTT. Protein product: CASGQGGQPQHF.

This clone came up a few times. The gene calls are TRBV29-1 and TRBJ2-1; 14 nucleotides agree with TRBD2. Germline V gene data show CDR1 as SQVTM and CDR2 as ANQGSEA. J was trimmed by 2 bases and V by 3 bases; bases with no gene match: 9. This CDR3 is 18 amino acids long. CDR3 in DNA: TGCAGCGTTGAGGTCGGGACTAGCGGGGGTACAACCTACAATGAGCAGTTCTTC. Its protein is CSVEVGTSGGTTYNEQFF.

This clone was recorded only once. V gene TRBV7-2 combines with J gene TRBJ1-2; D is ambiguous. Between the trimmed V and J ends, which lost 2 bases and 4 bases, there was a span of 11 bases. The CDR3 extends over 14 amino acids. Germline V gene lookup returns CDR1 SGHTA and CDR2 FQGNSA. DNA of the CDR3: TGTGCCAGCAGCTTAAGTGACATTTTCTATGGCTACACCTTC. This encodes CASSLSDIFYGYTF.

This clone has only a few counts. The genes are TRBV29-1 and TRBJ1-2; 7 nucleotides align to TRBD1. The CDR3 loop spans 14 amino acids. The V gene end was trimmed by 7 bases and the J gene end by 3 bases; junction bases not matched to a gene: 11. Germline V gives CDR1 SQVTM, CDR2 ANQGSEA. CDR3 DNA: TGCAGCGACCACCTTGAGACAGGGTACTATGGCTACACCTTC. Amino acid sequence: CSDHLETGYYGYTF. The full variable domain, rest sourced from reference TRBV29-1 and TRBJ1-2, is SAVISQKPSRDICQRGTSLTIQCQVDSQVTMMFWYRQQPGQSLTLIATANQGSEATYESGFVIDKFPISRPNLTFSTLTVSNMSPEDSSIYLCSDHLETGYYGYTFGSGTRLTVV.

The CDR3 loop reads CASRGAREAFF. CDR3 bases: TGTGCCAGCAGGGGAGCCAGGGAAGCTTTCTTT. The rearrangement joins TRBV27 to TRBJ1-1; D ambiguous. The V end was cut by 6 bases, the J end by 8 bases, with 10 bases between. Germline V gene sequence: CDR1 MNHEY, CDR2 SMNVEV (reference sequence). CDR3 length: 11 residues.

The chain couples TRBV6-5 to TRBJ2-3, with D tentatively TRBD2 (6 bases). The CDR3 is 12 amino acids. Trimming shortened V by 6 bases and J by 6 bases, and 10 bases separated the two germline ends. Germline V gene lookup returns CDR1 MNHEY and CDR2 SVGAGI. This CDR3 is CASSQRGDTQYF. CDR3 DNA sequence: TGTGCCAGCAGCCAACGGGGGGATACGCAGTATTTT.

This rearrangement joins TRBV29-1 to TRBJ1-1; the D is unclear. CDR1 is SQVTM and CDR2 is ANQGSEA in the germline V gene. The CDR3 covers 12 residues. V shed 2 bases and J shed 7 bases, with 11 bases lying between them. CDR3 DNA sequence: TGCAGCGTTGAAACCGGGTTCGGTGAAGCTTTCTTT. Protein sequence: CSVETGFGEAFF.

The chain has TRBV4-2 and TRBJ2-3; unclear D gene. The CDR3 runs 11 residues. Trimming shortened V by 6 bases and J by 0 bases, and 1 base separated the two germline ends. In germline, CDR1 is LGHNA, CDR2 YNFKEQ. The CDR3 nucleotides are TGTGCCAGCAGAAGCACAGATACGCAGTATTTT. Protein sequence: CASRSTDTQYF.

The gene calls are TRBV4-1 and TRBJ1-2, with TRBD1 identical over 7 bases. CDR3 length: 15 amino acids. V lost 4 bases and J lost 3; bases outside the gene matches: 8. From germline, CDR1 is MGHRA and CDR2 YSYEKL. CDR3 sequence (DNA): TGCGCCAGCAGCCGAGACAGGGAAGGTGACTATGGCTACACCTTC. This gives the protein CASSRDREGDYGYTF.

Only a few counts were recorded for this clone. V gene TRBV5-6 combines with J gene TRBJ2-1; 8 nucleotides match TRBD2. The junction had 6 bases not matched to a gene; V was cut back by 7 bases and J by 0 bases. This CDR3 is built from 15 residues. Germline V gene lookup returns CDR1 SGHDT and CDR2 YYEEEE. Here the CDR3 DNA reads TGTGCCAGCCTCCCGGCGGGGGGCTCCTACAATGAGCAGTTCTTC. The encoded protein is CASLPAGGSYNEQFF.

This clone was recorded a few times. V usage is TRBV6-6 and J usage is TRBJ1-1, with D uncertain. The CDR3 covers 16 residues. Trimming pared 5 bases from V and 4 bases from J, leaving 20 bases between. Germline values: CDR1 MNHNY, CDR2 SVGAGI (reference sequence). The CDR3 region is CASSPYLLGRGTEAFF. The CDR3 DNA reads TGTGCCAGCAGTCCGTACCTCCTGGGGAGAGGCACTGAAGCTTTCTTT.

The chain employs TRBV27 and TRBJ1-5, with TRBD1 matching 7 bases. Germline assignment: CDR1 MNHEY and CDR2 SMNVEV (reference sequence). The CDR3 has 15 residues. V trimming: 6 bases; J trimming: 3 bases; junction bases outside the gene matches: 8. CDR3 in DNA: TGTGCCAGCAGCCCACTGACAGGGCTCAATCAGCCCCAGCATTTT. Translating gives CASSPLTGLNQPQHF.